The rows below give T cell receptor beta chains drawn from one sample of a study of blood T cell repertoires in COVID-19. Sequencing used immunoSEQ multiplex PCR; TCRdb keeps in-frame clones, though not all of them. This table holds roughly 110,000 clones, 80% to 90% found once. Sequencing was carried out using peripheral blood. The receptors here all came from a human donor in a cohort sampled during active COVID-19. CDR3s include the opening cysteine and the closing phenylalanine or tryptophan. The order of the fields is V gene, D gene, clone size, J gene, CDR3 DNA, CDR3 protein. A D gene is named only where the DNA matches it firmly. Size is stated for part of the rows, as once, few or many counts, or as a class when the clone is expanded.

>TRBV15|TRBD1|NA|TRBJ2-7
TGTGCCACCAGCAGAGATCTCTACCGGACAGGGGGCTTCTACGAGCAGTACTTC
CATSRDLYRTGGFYEQYF
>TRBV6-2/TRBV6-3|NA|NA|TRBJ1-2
TGTGCCAGCAGTTACGGAGGGGATGGCCACACCTTC
CASSYGGDGHTF
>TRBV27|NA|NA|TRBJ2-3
TGTGCCAGTCGTTACTCGTCGGGGACAGATACGCAGTATTTT
CASRYSSGTDTQYF
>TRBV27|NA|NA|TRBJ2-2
TGTGCCAGCAGTTTACTAGCGAACGGGGAGCTGTTTTTT
CASSLLANGELFF
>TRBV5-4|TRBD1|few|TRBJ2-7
TGTGCCAGCAGCGAGGACAGGGGCCAGACCTACGAGCAGTACTTC
CASSEDRGQTYEQYF
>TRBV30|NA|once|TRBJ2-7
TGTGCCTGGAGTCCCCTGGTAGGGGGCGAGCAGTACTTC
CAWSPLVGGEQYF
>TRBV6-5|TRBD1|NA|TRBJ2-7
TGTGCCAGCAGTCAGGACAGGGCATCGGTCTACGAGCAGTACTTC
CASSQDRASVYEQYF
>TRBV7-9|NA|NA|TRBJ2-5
TGTGCCAGCAGCTTTGGACAGCAAGAGACCCAGTACTTC
CASSFGQQETQYF
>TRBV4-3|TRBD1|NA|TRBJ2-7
TGCGCCAGCAGCCAAGGTTGGACAGGGGCCTACGAGCAGTACTTC
CASSQGWTGAYEQYF
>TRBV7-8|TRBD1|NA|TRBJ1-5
TGTGCCAGCAGCCCCGGGACAGCTTTTAGCAATCAGCCCCAGCATTTT
CASSPGTAFSNQPQHF
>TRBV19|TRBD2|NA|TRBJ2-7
TGTGCCAGTAGTATGTCCGGGAGGGGGGGTTACGAGCAGTACTTC
CASSMSGRGGYEQYF